The 18 T cell receptor beta chains listed next were all sequenced from one sample in a study of T cell repertoires in cytomegalovirus infection. TCRdb recomputed calls from the reads with MiXCR, one row per CDR3 protein. The table includes some 180,000 distinct CDR3 sequences, approximately 18% detected once. The specimen sequenced was CD8+ T cells from PBMCs. The source of these receptors is a human donor in good health (CMV status not recorded). Some clones in this sample may be carry-over from other donors' samples.

This rearrangement joins TRBV10-3 to TRBJ2-7, with D perhaps matching TRBD1 (7 bases). Trimming cost V 8 bases and J 3 bases, with 17 bases left between them. There are 14 residues in the CDR3. Germline CDR1 is ENHRY and CDR2 is SYGVKD. CDR3 sequence: CAIAREAGGYEQYF. In DNA form, the CDR3 reads TGTGCCATCGCGAGGGAGGCAGGGGGCTACGAGCAGTACTTC.

The V and J genes are TRBV4-2 and TRBJ1-1; the D is unclear. The CDR3 totals 11 residues. V was cut by 1 base and J by 13 bases, with 10 bases left in between. Germline V lookup: CDR1 LGHNA, CDR2 YNFKEQ. CDR3 DNA sequence: TGTGCCAGCAGCCAAGGGGAGGCGGGTTTCTTT. It yields the protein CASSQGEAGFF.

V usage is TRBV6-2 or TRBV6-3 and J usage is TRBJ2-7; possible D gene TRBD1, 6 bases. The V gene lost 6 bases and the J gene lost 0 bases, with 15 bases spanning the gap. The CDR3 runs to 15 residues. CDR1 MNHEY and CDR2 SVGEGT come from the germline V gene. This CDR3 reads CASSYGQQSSYEQYF. CDR3 nucleotides: TGTGCCAGCAGCTATGGACAGCAGAGCTCCTACGAGCAGTACTTC.

The genes are TRBV13 and TRBJ1-4; D is unresolved. The ends were cut back, 0 bases at V and 7 bases at J, with 12 bases in the middle. The CDR3 runs to 15 residues. Germline V lookup: CDR1 PRHDT, CDR2 FYEKMQ (reference sequence). The CDR3 DNA follows: TGTGCCAGCAGCTTAGGCGGGAGGATCGCTGAAAAACTGTTTTTT. It encodes CASSLGGRIAEKLFF.

The chain carries TRBV9 and TRBJ2-7, with D unclear. CDR1 and CDR2 from the germline V gene are SGDLS and YYNGEE. Deletions cut 1 base from V and 4 bases from J, with 6 bases between. The CDR3 contains 12 residues. The CDR3 here is CASSVSDYEQYF. CDR3 nucleotides: TGTGCCAGCAGCGTAAGTGATTACGAGCAGTACTTC.

This clonotype was observed a few times. The chain joins TRBV12-3 or TRBV12-4 to TRBJ1-1; D remains unclear. The CDR3 has 13 residues. V was shortened by 5 bases and J by 1 base, with 8 bases between the two germline ends. The CDR3 sequence is CASSHGRNTEAFF. CDR3 nucleotides: TGTGCCAGCAGTCACGGACGGAACACTGAAGCTTTCTTT.

J is TRBJ1-1 and V is TRBV7-9; D gene unclear. Germline CDR1 and CDR2: SEHNR and FQNEAQ (reference sequence). With 7 bases removed from V and 3 bases from J, the gap between germline ends came to 18 bases. The CDR3 runs to 15 residues. As DNA, the CDR3 is TGTGCCAGCACCCCGGGATGGGGTATGCACACTGAAGCTTTCTTT. This gives the protein CASTPGWGMHTEAFF. The whole variable domain, remainder taken from reference TRBV7-9 and TRBJ1-1, is DTGVSQNPRHKITKRGQNVTFRCDPISEHNRLYWYRQTLGQGPEFLTYFQNEAQLEKSRLLSDRFSAERPKGSFSTLEIQRTEQGDSAMYLCASTPGWGMHTEAFFGQGTRLTVV.

The chain recombines TRBV20-1 with TRBJ1-1, with 9 bases matching TRBD1. The CDR3 length is 11 residues. Germline values: CDR1 DFQATT, CDR2 SNEGSKA (reference sequence). The V segment lost 6 bases and the J segment 7 bases; nucleotides outside the gene matches: 3. CDR3 amino acids: CSAWTGDEAFF. The CDR3 nucleotides read TGCAGTGCGTGGACAGGGGATGAAGCTTTCTTT.

V is TRBV4-3 and J is TRBJ2-7; D may be TRBD1 (6 bases). V lost 0 bases to trimming and J lost 0 bases, with 9 bases between them. Germline lookup yields CDR1 LGHNA and CDR2 YSLEER. The CDR3 has 15 residues. The CDR3 DNA reads as TGCGCCAGCAGCCAAGACAGGGGCAACTCCTACGAGCAGTACTTC. Amino acids: CASSQDRGNSYEQYF.

This clonotype was picked up many times. V and J are TRBV7-2 and TRBJ2-2, with 11 bases fitting TRBD2. The V gene's germline CDR1 is SGHTA and CDR2 FQGNSA. The CDR3 totals 17 residues. The V and J ends lost 5 bases and 8 bases, in that order; junction bases with no gene match: 13. The chain's CDR3 is CASSDLAGGPFSGELFF. In nucleotides, the CDR3 is TGTGCCAGCAGCGATTTAGCGGGGGGGCCTTTTAGTGGGGAGCTGTTTTTT.

This clonotype was seen a few times. The rearrangement links TRBV9 to TRBJ2-5; 8 nucleotides align to TRBD2. The V and J ends lost 0 bases and 1 base, in that order; junction bases with no gene match: 11. Germline V gene data show CDR1 as SGDLS and CDR2 as YYNGEE. The CDR3 is made up of 18 amino acids. Written as DNA, the CDR3 is TGTGCCAGCAGCGTAGCAGCCCGAAGCGGGGGCCCCCAAGAGACCCAGTACTTC. This codes for CASSVAARSGGPQETQYF. Combining the CDR3 with reference TRBV9 and TRBJ2-5 gives the whole variable domain DSGVTQTPKHLITATGQRVTLRCSPRSGDLSVYWYQQSLDQGLQFLIQYYNGEERAKGNILERFSAQQFPDLHSELNLSSLELGDSALYFCASSVAARSGGPQETQYFGPGTRLLVL.

Many counts were recorded for this clonotype. This chain uses TRBV24-1 with TRBJ2-1; D possibly corresponds to TRBD2 (5 bases). The germline gives CDR1 KGHDR, CDR2 SFDVKD. The CDR3 totals 11 residues. V was shortened by 4 bases and J by 13 bases, with 10 bases between the two germline ends. CDR3 sequence (DNA): TGTGCCACCAGTGACGGTTCGGGACAGTTCTTC. Amino acid sequence: CATSDGSGQFF.

The chain combines TRBV28 with TRBJ2-5; TRBD2 agrees at 7 bases. This CDR3 contains 13 residues. Germline-derived CDR1 and CDR2 are MDHEN and SYDVKM. V lost 3 bases and J lost 3; bases outside the gene matches: 1. CDR3 protein: CASSFRGEETQYF. CDR3 bases: TGTGCCAGCAGTTTCCGGGGGGAAGAGACCCAGTACTTC.

The chain carries TRBV6-4 and TRBJ2-1; TRBD2 agrees at 9 bases. Germline CDR1 MRHNA, CDR2 SNTAGT. The CDR3 is 15 residues long. With V trimmed by 3 bases and J by 0 bases, 0 bases remained unmatched. CDR3 sequence: CASSERGGSYNEQFF. CDR3 nucleotide sequence: TGTGCCAGCAGTGAGCGGGGGGGCTCCTACAATGAGCAGTTCTTC.

This clonotype was found a few times. V usage is TRBV19 and J usage is TRBJ2-2; 7 bases match TRBD1. Germline values: CDR1 LNHDA, CDR2 SQIVND (reference sequence). The CDR3 has 17 residues. Trimming at V came to 5 bases and at J to 0 bases, leaving 9 bases not matched to a gene. In DNA form, the CDR3 reads TGTGCCAGTAGTCCTGGGGGACAGCCGACGAACACCGGGGAGCTGTTTTTT. Protein: CASSPGGQPTNTGELFF.

The rearrangement links TRBV29-1 to TRBJ2-7, with 10 bases aligning to TRBD2. Germline CDR1 and CDR2: SQVTM and ANQGSEA. V gave up 7 bases and J gave up 4 bases; unmatched junction bases: 7. CDR3 length equals 13 residues. The CDR3 protein is CSARTSGEYEQYF. The DNA of the CDR3 is TGCAGCGCGAGAACTAGCGGGGAATACGAGCAGTACTTC.

V usage is TRBV7-9 and J usage is TRBJ2-5; TRBD2 might be the D (7 bases). V gave up 2 bases and J gave up 2 bases, with 18 bases separating them. Germline assignment: CDR1 SEHNR and CDR2 FQNEAQ (reference sequence). The CDR3 runs to 17 residues. CDR3 sequence: CASSLPFGGAEQETQYF. The DNA of the CDR3 is TGTGCCAGCAGCTTACCCTTTGGGGGGGCAGAACAAGAGACCCAGTACTTC. Filled out from reference TRBV7-9 and TRBJ2-5, the complete variable domain reads DTGVSQNPRHKITKRGQNVTFRCDPISEHNRLYWYRQTLGQGPEFLTYFQNEAQLEKSRLLSDRFSAERPKGSFSTLEIQRTEQGDSAMYLCASSLPFGGAEQETQYFGPGTRLLVL.

Only one count was recorded for this clonotype. V usage is TRBV7-6 and J usage is TRBJ2-2; 10 bases fit TRBD1. The CDR3 sequence is 17 residues long. CDR1 SGHVS and CDR2 FNYEAQ come from the germline V gene. J lost 2 bases, V lost 4 bases, and 7 bases had no gene match. The CDR3 is CASSSSRQGANTGELFF. CDR3 nucleotides: TGTGCCAGCAGCTCCAGTCGACAGGGGGCTAACACCGGGGAGCTGTTTTTT.